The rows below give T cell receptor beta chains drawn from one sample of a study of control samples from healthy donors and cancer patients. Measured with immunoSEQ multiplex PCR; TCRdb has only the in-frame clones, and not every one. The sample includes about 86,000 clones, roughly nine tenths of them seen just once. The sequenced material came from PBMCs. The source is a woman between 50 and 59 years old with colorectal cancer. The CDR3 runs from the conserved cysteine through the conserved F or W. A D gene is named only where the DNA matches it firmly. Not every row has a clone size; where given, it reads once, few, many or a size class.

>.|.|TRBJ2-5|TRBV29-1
CSAKQTGSVETQYF
TGCAGCGCTAAACAGACAGGTTCGGTGGAGACCCAGTACTTC
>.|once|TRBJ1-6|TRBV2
CASRGSGAGDSPLHF
TGTGCCAGCAGAGGAAGTGGGGCAGGGGATTCACCCCTCCACTTT
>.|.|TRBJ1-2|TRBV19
CASSIYGGGYGYTF
TGTGCCAGTAGTATATATGGGGGCGGCTATGGCTACACCTTC
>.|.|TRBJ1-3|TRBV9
CASRGGGTGNTIYF
TGTGCCAGCAGGGGAGGGGGTACTGGAAACACCATATATTTT
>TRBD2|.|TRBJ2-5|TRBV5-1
CASRKRGETQYF
TGCGCCAGCAGAAAGCGGGGGGAGACCCAGTACTTC
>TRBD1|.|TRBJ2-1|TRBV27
CASSLQGQGLGEQFF
TGTGCCAGCAGTTTACAGGGACAGGGGCTCGGCGAGCAGTTCTTC
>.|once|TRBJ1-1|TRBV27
CASSPWTAGEAFF
TGTGCCAGCAGTCCATGGACAGCGGGAGAAGCTTTCTTT
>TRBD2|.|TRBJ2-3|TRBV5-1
CASSLAGGSTDTQYF
TGCGCCAGCAGCCTAGCGGGGGGAAGCACAGATACGCAGTATTTT
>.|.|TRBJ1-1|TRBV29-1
CSVAVEMNTEAFF
TGCAGCGTTGCTGTAGAGATGAACACTGAAGCTTTCTTT
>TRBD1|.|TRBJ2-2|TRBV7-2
CASSPRGTDTGELFF
TGTGCCAGCAGCCCCAGGGGGACAGACACCGGGGAGCTGTTTTTT
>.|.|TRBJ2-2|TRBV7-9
CASSLRRTANTGELFF
TGTGCCAGCAGCTTGCGAAGAACCGCGAACACCGGGGAGCTGTTTTTT
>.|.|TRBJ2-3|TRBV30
CAWDPYPTDTQYF
TGTGCCTGGGACCCTTACCCCACAGATACGCAGTATTTT
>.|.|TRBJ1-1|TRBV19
CASRPSILNTEAFF
TGTGCCAGTAGGCCTTCTATACTGAACACTGAAGCTTTCTTT
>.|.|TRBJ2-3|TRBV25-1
CASSESGGTDTQYF
TGTGCCAGCAGTGAATCAGGGGGCACAGATACGCAGTATTTT
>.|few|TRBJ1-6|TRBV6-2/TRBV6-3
CASSYSGDSNSPLHF
TGTGCCAGCAGTTACTCGGGCGATAGCAATTCACCCCTCCACTTT
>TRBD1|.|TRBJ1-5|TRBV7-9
CASSWGTGEQPQHF
TGTGCCAGCAGCTGGGGGACAGGGGAACAGCCCCAGCATTTT
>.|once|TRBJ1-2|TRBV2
CASRGGESGYTF
TGTGCCAGCAGGGGAGGGGAAAGTGGCTACACCTTC
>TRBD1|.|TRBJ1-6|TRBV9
CASSAFLRTGPNSPLHF
TGTGCCAGCAGCGCCTTCCTTCGGACAGGTCCTAATTCACCCCTCCACTTT
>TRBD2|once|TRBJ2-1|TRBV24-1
CATSVTSGGASEQFF
TGTGCCACCAGTGTCACTAGCGGGGGGGCGAGTGAGCAGTTCTTC
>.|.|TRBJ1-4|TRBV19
CASSIRSYEKLFF
TGTGCCAGTAGTATTAGGAGTTATGAAAAACTGTTTTTT
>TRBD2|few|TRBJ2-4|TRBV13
CASSLGASGGSIAKNIQYF
TGTGCCAGCAGCTTAGGGGCTAGCGGGGGCTCTATAGCCAAAAACATTCAGTACTTC
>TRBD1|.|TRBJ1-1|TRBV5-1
CASSLRDSLNTEAFF
TGCGCCAGCAGCTTGAGGGACAGTTTGAACACTGAAGCTTTCTTT
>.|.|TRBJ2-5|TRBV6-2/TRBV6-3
CASSYTRGSQETQYF
TGTGCCAGCAGTTACACTCGGGGTAGTCAAGAGACCCAGTACTTC
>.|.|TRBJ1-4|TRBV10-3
CAISESGRGNEKLFF
TGTGCCATCAGTGAGTCCGGCCGTGGGAATGAAAAACTGTTTTTT
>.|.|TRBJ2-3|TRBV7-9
CASSPRATDTQYF
TGTGCCAGCAGCCCCCGGGCGACAGATACGCAGTATTTT
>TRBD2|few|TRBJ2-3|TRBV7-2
CASSFAGEDTQYF
TGTGCCAGCAGCTTTGCGGGGGAAGATACGCAGTATTTT
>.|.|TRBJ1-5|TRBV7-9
CASSLDLSQPQHF
TGTGCCAGCAGCTTAGATTTAAGTCAGCCCCAGCATTTT
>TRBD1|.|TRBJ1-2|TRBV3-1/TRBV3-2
CASSPGQGAGYTF
TGTGCCAGCAGCCCGGGACAGGGGGCGGGCTACACCTTC
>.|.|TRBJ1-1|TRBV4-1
CASSQEPQGGANTEAFF
TGCGCCAGCAGCCAAGAACCCCAGGGAGGAGCGAACACTGAAGCTTTCTTT
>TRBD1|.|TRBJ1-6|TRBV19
CASSHRGNNSPLHF
TGTGCCAGTAGTCACAGGGGTAATAATTCACCCCTCCACTTT
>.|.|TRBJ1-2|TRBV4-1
CASSQDRGGGSDYGYTF
TGCGCCAGCAGCCAAGATCGTGGCGGAGGGTCTGACTATGGCTACACCTTC
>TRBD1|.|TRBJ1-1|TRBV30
CAWNRRETGLAFF
TGTGCCTGGAACCGTCGGGAGACAGGGCTGGCTTTCTTT
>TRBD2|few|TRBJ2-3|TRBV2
CASRRELTDTQYF
TGTGCCAGCAGGCGGGAGCTCACAGATACGCAGTATTTT
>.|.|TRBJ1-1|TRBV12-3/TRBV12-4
CASSLGREAFF
TGTGCCAGCAGTTTAGGCAGGGAAGCTTTCTTT
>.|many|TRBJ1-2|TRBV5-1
CASSGGESFYGYTF
TGCGCCAGCAGCGGAGGGGAATCGTTCTATGGCTACACCTTC
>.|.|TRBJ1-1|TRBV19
CASSRTVNTEAFF
TGTGCCAGTAGTCGGACGGTGAACACTGAAGCTTTCTTT
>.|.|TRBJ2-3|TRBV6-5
CAGKVGGTQYF
TGTGCGGGCAAGGTAGGGGGTACGCAGTATTTT
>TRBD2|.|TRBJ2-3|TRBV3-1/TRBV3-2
CASSQVLAGIGDTQYF
TGTGCCAGCAGCCAAGTACTAGCGGGTATCGGAGATACGCAGTATTTT
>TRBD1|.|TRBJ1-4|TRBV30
CAWKDGTATEKLFF
TGTGCCTGGAAAGACGGGACAGCTACTGAAAAACTGTTTTTT
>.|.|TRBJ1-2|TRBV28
CASSLRDGYTF
TGTGCCAGCAGTCTCAGGGATGGCTACACCTTC
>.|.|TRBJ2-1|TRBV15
CATSRDPQGISYNEQFF
TGTGCCACCAGCAGAGACCCCCAGGGAATCTCCTACAATGAGCAGTTCTTC
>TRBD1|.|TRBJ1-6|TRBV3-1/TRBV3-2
CASSQGQGGSPLHF
TGTGCCAGCAGCCAAGGACAGGGGGGTTCACCCCTCCACTTT
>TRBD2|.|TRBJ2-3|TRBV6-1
CASSEGLAGGLASIYTQYF
TGTGCCAGCAGTGAAGGGCTAGCGGGGGGCCTAGCTTCTATATATACGCAGTATTTT
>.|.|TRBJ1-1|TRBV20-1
CSAAPGRRAFF
TGCAGTGCCGCTCCGGGGAGGAGGGCTTTCTTT
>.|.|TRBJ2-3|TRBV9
CASSVAYRVSDTQYF
TGTGCCAGCAGCGTAGCTTATAGGGTATCCGATACGCAGTATTTT
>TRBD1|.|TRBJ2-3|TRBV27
CASSLLQGPDTQYF
TGTGCCAGCAGTCTCTTACAGGGGCCAGATACGCAGTATTTT
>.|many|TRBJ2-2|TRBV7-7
CASSLVTGELFF
TGTGCCAGCAGCCTTGTAACCGGGGAGCTGTTTTTT
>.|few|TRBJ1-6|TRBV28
CASSYPGNSPLHF
TGTGCCAGCAGTTACCCAGGGAACTCACCCCTCCACTTT
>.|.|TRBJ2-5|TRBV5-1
CASSPGRGGEETQYF
TGCGCCAGCAGCCCTGGCAGGGGGGGGGAAGAGACCCAGTACTTC
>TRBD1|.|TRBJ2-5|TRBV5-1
CASSEASTGGGQETQYF
TGCGCCAGCAGCGAGGCCTCGACAGGGGGTGGGCAAGAGACCCAGTACTTC
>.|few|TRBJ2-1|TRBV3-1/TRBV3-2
CASSQSPGPYNEQFF
TGTGCCAGCAGCCAAAGCCCGGGACCCTACAATGAGCAGTTCTTC